Below, 10 T cell receptor beta chains from the same sample are listed, as sequenced in a study of blood T cell repertoires in COVID-19. The table came from immunoSEQ multiplex PCR; TCRdb's copy has only in-frame clones and leaves some out. The sample yields 150,000 to 200,000 clones, approximately 90% seen once. Sequenced material: peripheral blood. Source of these receptors: a human donor in a cohort sampled during active COVID-19.

The chain couples TRBV24-1 to TRBJ2-5, with D possibly TRBD2 on 6 matching bases. The CDR3 is 15 residues long. Germline V gene lookup returns CDR1 KGHDR and CDR2 SFDVKD. V was pared by 2 bases and J by 1 base, with 10 bases between. CDR3 protein: CATSDSRGLQETQYF. In nucleotides, the CDR3 is TGTGCCACCAGTGATTCCCGGGGACTCCAAGAGACCCAGTACTTC.

V and J are TRBV29-1 and TRBJ2-1; no reliable D call. The CDR3 covers 12 residues. V was clipped by 1 base and J by 6 bases, with 7 bases between them. Germline CDR1 is SQVTM and CDR2 is ANQGSEA. Here the CDR3 DNA reads TGCAGCGTTGAAGGCGAGAGCAATGAGCAGTTCTTC. Protein: CSVEGESNEQFF.

The chain recombines TRBV6-2 or TRBV6-3 with TRBJ2-7, with a tentative D call TRBD2 (5 bases). Trimming shortened V by 5 bases and J by 6 bases, and 20 bases separated the two germline ends. CDR3 length: 15 residues. CDR1 MNHEY and CDR2 SVGEGT come from the germline V gene. Here the CDR3 reads CASSNGVARISEQYF. The DNA of the CDR3 is TGTGCCAGCAGTAACGGGGTAGCCAGAATATCCGAGCAGTACTTC.

This clone has just one count. One end of the junction does not line up with germline, which may come from a read error. The rearrangement uses TRBV7-8 and TRBJ1-5, with D uncertain. Germline values: CDR1 SGHVS, CDR2 FQNEAQ. The CDR3 extends over 14 amino acids. CDR3 sequence: CASSLARNNQPQHF. The CDR3 DNA is TGTGCCAGCAGCCTAGCGAGGAACAATCAGCCCCAGCATTTT.

This clone was seen only once. This CDR3 reads CSASASGGTDEQYF. The CDR3 DNA reads as TGCAGTGCTAGTGCAAGCGGGGGGACGGACGAGCAGTACTTC. This sequence joins TRBV20-1 and TRBJ2-7; the match to TRBD2 covers 9 bases. The V and J ends lost 3 bases and 5 bases, in that order; junction bases with no gene match: 8. Germline CDR1 and CDR2: DFQATT and SNEGSKA (reference sequence). The CDR3 is 14 amino acids.

The rearrangement links TRBV6-5 to TRBJ2-1, with 9 bases that match TRBD2. V lost 10 bases and J lost 7; bases outside the gene matches: 8. This CDR3 is built from 13 residues. The V gene's germline CDR1 is MNHEY and CDR2 SVGAGI. The CDR3 DNA is TGTGCCACCACCGGGACTAGCCTTAATGAGCAGTTCTTC. This translates into CATTGTSLNEQFF.

The gene calls are TRBV19 and TRBJ2-7, with D perhaps matching TRBD2 (6 bases). The CDR3 is 14 residues long. Between the trimmed V and J ends, which lost 5 bases and 3 bases, there was a span of 14 bases. CDR1 and CDR2 (germline): LNHDA, SQIVND (reference sequence). CDR3 in amino acids: CASSLGTSRYEQYF. In DNA, the CDR3 is TGTGCCAGTAGTCTCGGGACTTCCCGCTACGAGCAGTACTTC.

This sequence joins TRBV4-1 and TRBJ1-3; D remains unclear. Germline CDR1 reads MGHRA; CDR2 reads YSYEKL. CDR3 size: 12 residues. Trimming stripped 4 bases from V and 7 bases from J, with 8 bases between. CDR3 nucleotides: TGCGCCAGCAGCCTCGGAGGGAACACCATATATTTT. It specifies CASSLGGNTIYF.

This clone was picked up one time. The chain has TRBV5-6 and TRBJ1-5, with 7 positions matching TRBD1. The CDR3 runs 15 residues. Germline V gene lookup returns CDR1 SGHDT and CDR2 YYEEEE. J was trimmed by 1 base and V by 2 bases; bases with no gene match: 3. CDR3 nucleotides: TGTGCCAGCAGCTTAGGGACAGAAAGCAATCAGCCCCAGCATTTT. Protein product: CASSLGTESNQPQHF.

This clone was found a few times. This chain uses TRBV4-1 with TRBJ2-3; possible D gene TRBD2, 6 bases. This CDR3 is 14 amino acids long. The V end lost 5 bases, the J end lost 6 bases, and 15 bases lay between the germline ends. Germline CDR1 reads MGHRA; CDR2 reads YSYEKL. CDR3 protein: CASSFGGVRDTQYF. The CDR3 DNA follows: TGCGCCAGCAGCTTCGGCGGGGTCCGCGATACGCAGTATTTT.